A selection of T cell receptor beta chains follows, all from one sample in a study of blood T cells in healthy people across ages. TCRdb re-analysed the 5' RACE reads in MiXCR, keeping a single row per CDR3 protein. The sample lists approximately 730,000 distinct CDR3 sequences; about 53% were seen once. Sequencing was done on a sample of blood. The receptor source for this set is a man aged 80 or over in good health. The CDR3 runs from the conserved cysteine through the conserved F or W. A D gene is named only where the DNA matches it firmly. Size is omitted from some rows. Given values are once, few, many or a class for expanded clones.

abundance,len,v_gene,j_gene,d_gene,CDR3nt,CDR3aa
-,15,TRBV5-1,TRBJ2-1,TRBD2,TGTGCCAGCAGCTCCGGACTAGCGGGAGACAATGAGCAGTTCTTC,CASSSGLAGDNEQFF
-,17,TRBV5-1,TRBJ2-3,TRBD2,TGCGCCAGCAGCTTGGGGGGCCTAGCGGGAGCTACAGATACGCAGTATTTT,CASSLGGLAGATDTQYF
-,15,TRBV20-1,TRBJ2-7,TRBD2,TGCAGTGCGAAGGGGTTGACTAGCGGAAACTACGAGCAGTACTTC,CSAKGLTSGNYEQYF
-,16,TRBV27,TRBJ2-3,-,TGTGCCAGCAGTTTATTATTGACGTCGGCCACAGATACGCAGTATTTT,CASSLLLTSATDTQYF
-,20,TRBV7-2,TRBJ2-2,TRBD2,TGTGCCAGCAGCTTAGGTCTCCGGCTTGCGGGAGGACCGAACACCGGGGAGCTGTTTTTT,CASSLGLRLAGGPNTGELFF
few,17,TRBV9,TRBJ2-5,-,TGTGCCAGCAGCGTAGTAAGCTCCGTCAGGTTTCCAGAGACCCAGTACTTC,CASSVVSSVRFPETQYF
-,17,TRBV4-1,TRBJ2-1,TRBD2,TGCGCCAGCAGCCAAGGCCTTCTAGCGGGAAGGTACAATGAGCAGTTCTTC,CASSQGLLAGRYNEQFF
-,13,TRBV20-1,TRBJ2-3,-,TGCAGTGCTTATAGCGGAAACGCAGATACGCAGTATTTT,CSAYSGNADTQYF
once,13,TRBV28,TRBJ2-7,TRBD2,TGTGCCAGCTTTTCGGCTAGCGGGTACGAGCAGTACTTC,CASFSASGYEQYF
-,13,TRBV9,TRBJ2-1,-,TGTGCCAGCAGCCCGTATCAAGGAGCGGAGCAGTTCTTC,CASSPYQGAEQFF
-,17,TRBV7-2,TRBJ1-1,-,TGTGCCAGCAGCTTAGTAGGAGGGAAGTCCCAGAACACTGAAGCTTTCTTT,CASSLVGGKSQNTEAFF
few,14,TRBV11-2,TRBJ2-5,-,TGTGCCAGCAGCCCGCCGGGCCAGAAAGAGACCCAGTACTTC,CASSPPGQKETQYF
-,13,TRBV7-2,TRBJ2-7,-,TGTGCCAGCAGTTACACAGGACTCTACGAGCAGTACTTC,CASSYTGLYEQYF
-,18,TRBV7-9,TRBJ2-1,TRBD2,TGTGCCAGCACCTTTAGGGGACTAGCGGGTGCGATTTACAATGAGCAGTTCTTC,CASTFRGLAGAIYNEQFF